This T cell receptor (beta chain) is from a study of cytomegalovirus exposure and HLA in healthy donors. Study-level background: Most genotyped donors, approximately 77% of 398, had Caucasian-associated genetic ancestry. The study's findings and limits: One cluster of highly shared sequence variants probably arose as a sequencing artifact. A later analysis showed HLA-associated TCR beta chains outstripping equally common others in clonal expansion. For most TCR beta V segments, an earlier analysis put the productive rate at about 90% or about 30% of the time.

PCR primers comprised 60 Vbeta and 13 Jbeta primers. Some clones are missing from TCRdb's copy, which holds only in-frame ones; the method was immunoSEQ multiplex PCR. Of around 130,000 clones detected, over 70% appear once; the ten largest clones hold 4% to 4.5%. Details on this clone: Antigen: not known.

With 0 bases clipped from V and 5 bases from J, the junction kept 4 bases outside the gene matches. Germline CDR1 SGDLS, CDR2 YYNGEE. This CDR3 is built from 15 residues. Sequenced material: PBMCs. The sequence was collected from a woman aged 40 to 50 in good health and CMV-seronegative. The chain has TRBV9 and TRBJ2-5; TRBD2 agrees at 10 bases. The CDR3 sequence: CASSVVPAGGETQYF. DNA for the CDR3: TGTGCCAGCAGCGTAGTTCCAGCGGGAGGGGAGACCCAGTACTTC.